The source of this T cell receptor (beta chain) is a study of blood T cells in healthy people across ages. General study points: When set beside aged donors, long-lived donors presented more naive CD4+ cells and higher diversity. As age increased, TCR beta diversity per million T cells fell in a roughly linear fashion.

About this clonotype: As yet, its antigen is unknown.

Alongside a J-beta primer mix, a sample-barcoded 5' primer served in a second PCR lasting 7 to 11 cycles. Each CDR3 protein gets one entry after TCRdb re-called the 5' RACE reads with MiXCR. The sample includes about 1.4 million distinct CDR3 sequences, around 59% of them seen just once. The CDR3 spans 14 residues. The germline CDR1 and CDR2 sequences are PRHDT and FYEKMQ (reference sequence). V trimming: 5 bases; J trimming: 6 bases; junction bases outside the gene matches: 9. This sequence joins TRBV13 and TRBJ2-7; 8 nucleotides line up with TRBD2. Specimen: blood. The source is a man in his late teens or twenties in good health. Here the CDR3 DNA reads TGTGCCAGCAGCCTCCTAAAAAGCGGGAGCGAGCAGTACTTC. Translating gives CASSLLKSGSEQYF.